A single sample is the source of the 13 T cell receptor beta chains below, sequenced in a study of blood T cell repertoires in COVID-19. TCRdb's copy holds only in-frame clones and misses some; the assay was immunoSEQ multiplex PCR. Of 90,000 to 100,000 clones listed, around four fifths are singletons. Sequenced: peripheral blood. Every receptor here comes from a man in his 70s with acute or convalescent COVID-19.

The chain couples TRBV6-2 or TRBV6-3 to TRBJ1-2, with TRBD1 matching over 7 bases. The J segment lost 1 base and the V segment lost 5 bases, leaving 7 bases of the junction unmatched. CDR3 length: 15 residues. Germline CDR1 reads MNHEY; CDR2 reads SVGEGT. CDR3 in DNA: TGTGCCAGCAGTCGCTTTAGGGGGCTTAACTATGGCTACACCTTC. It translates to CASSRFRGLNYGYTF.

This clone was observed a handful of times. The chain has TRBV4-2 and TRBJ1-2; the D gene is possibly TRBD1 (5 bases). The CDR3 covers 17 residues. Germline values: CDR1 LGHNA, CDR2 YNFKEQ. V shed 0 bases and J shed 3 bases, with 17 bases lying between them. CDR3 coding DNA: TGTGCCAGCAGCCAAGATACAGCGACAGATAAATACTATGGCTACACCTTC. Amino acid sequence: CASSQDTATDKYYGYTF.

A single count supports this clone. The CDR3 sequence is CASSSTGLTNHEQYF. CDR3 bases: TGCGCCAGCAGCTCAACTGGACTCACAAACCACGAGCAGTACTTC. The rearrangement joins TRBV5-1 to TRBJ2-7; tentative D call: TRBD2 (5 bases). There are 15 residues in the CDR3. V was clipped by 3 bases and J by 5 bases, with 18 bases between them. CDR1 is SGHRS and CDR2 is YFSETQ in the germline V gene.

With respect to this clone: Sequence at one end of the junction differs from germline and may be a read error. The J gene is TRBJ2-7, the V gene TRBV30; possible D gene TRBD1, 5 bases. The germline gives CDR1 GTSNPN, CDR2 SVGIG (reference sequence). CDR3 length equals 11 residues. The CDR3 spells CAWGSGYGQYF. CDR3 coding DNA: TGTGCCTGGGGTTCAGGGTACGGGCAGTACTTC.

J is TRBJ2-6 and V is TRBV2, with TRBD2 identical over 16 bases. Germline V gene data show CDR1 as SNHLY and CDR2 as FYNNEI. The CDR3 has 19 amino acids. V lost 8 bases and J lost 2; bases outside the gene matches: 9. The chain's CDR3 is CASPKGTSGRAPGANVLTF. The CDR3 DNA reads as TGTGCCAGCCCGAAAGGGACTAGCGGGAGGGCCCCTGGGGCCAACGTCCTGACTTTC.

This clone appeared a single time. Written as DNA, the CDR3 is TGTGCCAGCAGTGATGAGTCTTGGGGGGGATACGAGCAGTACTTC. Its translation: CASSDESWGGYEQYF. The V gene is TRBV6-1, the J gene TRBJ2-7; 7 positions match TRBD2. Trimming took 3 bases from V and 4 from J; bases not matched to a gene: 9. This CDR3 has 15 amino acids. The germline CDR1 and CDR2 sequences are MNHNS and SASEGT.

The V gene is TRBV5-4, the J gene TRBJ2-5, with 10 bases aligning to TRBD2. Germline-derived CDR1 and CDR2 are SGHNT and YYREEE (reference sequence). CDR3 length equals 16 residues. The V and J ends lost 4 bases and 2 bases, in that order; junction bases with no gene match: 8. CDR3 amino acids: CASSGASGGEQETQYF. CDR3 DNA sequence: TGTGCCAGCAGCGGGGCTAGCGGGGGCGAACAAGAGACCCAGTACTTC. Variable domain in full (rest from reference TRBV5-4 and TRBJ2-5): ETGVTQSPTHLIKTRGQQVTLRCSSQSGHNTVSWYQQALGQGPQFIFQYYREEENGRGNFPPRFSGLQFPNYSSELNVNALELDDSALYLCASSGASGGEQETQYFGPGTRLLVL.

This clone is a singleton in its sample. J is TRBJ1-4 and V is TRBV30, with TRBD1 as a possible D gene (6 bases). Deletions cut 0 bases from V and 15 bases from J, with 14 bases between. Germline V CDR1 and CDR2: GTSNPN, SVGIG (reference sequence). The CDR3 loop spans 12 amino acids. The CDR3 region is CAWSVPGVALFF. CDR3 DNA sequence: TGTGCCTGGAGTGTACCAGGGGTCGCCTTGTTTTTT. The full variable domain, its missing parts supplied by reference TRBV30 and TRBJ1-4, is SQTIHQWPATLVQPVGSPLSLECTVEGTSNPNLYWYRQAAGRGLQLLFYSVGIGQISSEVPQNLSASRPQDRQFILSSKKLLLSDSGFYLCAWSVPGVALFFGSGTQLSVL.

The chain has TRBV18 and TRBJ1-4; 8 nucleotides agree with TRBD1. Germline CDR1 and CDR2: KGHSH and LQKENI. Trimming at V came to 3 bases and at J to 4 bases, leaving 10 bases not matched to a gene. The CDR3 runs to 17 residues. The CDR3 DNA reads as TGTGCCAGCTCACCCTTGGTCCGGGACAGGATTAATGAAAAACTGTTTTTT. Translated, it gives CASSPLVRDRINEKLFF.

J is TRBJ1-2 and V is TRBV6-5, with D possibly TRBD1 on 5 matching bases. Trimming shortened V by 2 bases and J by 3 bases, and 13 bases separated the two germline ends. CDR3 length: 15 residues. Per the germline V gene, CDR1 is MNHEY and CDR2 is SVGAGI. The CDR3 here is CASSYQGAWDYGYTF. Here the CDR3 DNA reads TGTGCCAGCAGTTACCAAGGGGCCTGGGACTATGGCTACACCTTC.

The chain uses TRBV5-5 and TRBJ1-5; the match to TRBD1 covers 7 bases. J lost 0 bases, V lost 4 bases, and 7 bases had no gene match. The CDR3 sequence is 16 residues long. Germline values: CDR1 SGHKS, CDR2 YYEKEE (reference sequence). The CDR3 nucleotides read TGTGCCAGCAGCCAAGAGACAGGGATTAGCAATCAGCCCCAGCATTTT. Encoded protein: CASSQETGISNQPQHF.

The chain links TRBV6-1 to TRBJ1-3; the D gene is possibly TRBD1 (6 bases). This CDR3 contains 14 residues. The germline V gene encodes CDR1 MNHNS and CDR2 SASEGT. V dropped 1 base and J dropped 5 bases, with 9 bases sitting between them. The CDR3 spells CASSEVQGRNTIYF. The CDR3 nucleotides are TGTGCCAGCAGTGAAGTGCAGGGGAGAAACACCATATATTTT.

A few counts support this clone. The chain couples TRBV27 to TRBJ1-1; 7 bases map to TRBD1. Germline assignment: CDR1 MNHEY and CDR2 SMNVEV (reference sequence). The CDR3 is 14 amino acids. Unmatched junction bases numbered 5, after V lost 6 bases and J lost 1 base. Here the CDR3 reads CASRRTGPNTEAFF. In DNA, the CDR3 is TGTGCCAGCAGAAGGACAGGCCCGAACACTGAAGCTTTCTTT.